The 5 T cell receptor beta chains listed next were all sequenced from one sample in a study of shared clonotypes between healthy human individuals. Cells designated naive CD8 were CD45RO-negative and were positively selected for CCR7, with terminally differentiated effector memory CD45RA+ cells excluded. Produced via immunoSEQ multiplex PCR; TCRdb's table is partial and in-frame only. The profile shows hundreds of thousands of clones, roughly 96% of them singletons. The specimen sequenced was naive CD8+ T cells sorted from blood. The receptors derive from a woman aged 30 to 39 in good health.

This chain connects TRBV4-1 to TRBJ2-1; D gene unclear. The length of the CDR3 is 14 residues. Between the trimmed V and J ends, which lost 4 bases and 5 bases, there was a span of 12 bases. Germline CDR1 is MGHRA and CDR2 is YSYEKL. The CDR3 DNA sequence: TGCGCCAGCAGCCCCTTTTCTGGGGACAATGAGCAGTTCTTC. Residues: CASSPFSGDNEQFF.

V is TRBV28 and J is TRBJ1-3, with 7 bases lining up with TRBD1. With V trimmed by 3 bases and J by 4 bases, 15 bases remained unmatched. This CDR3 is 18 amino acids long. Per germline, CDR1 MDHEN and CDR2 SYDVKM. The CDR3 sequence: CASSFFVSGGRGGNTIYF. CDR3 DNA: TGTGCCAGCAGTTTTTTCGTTTCGGGCGGCAGGGGGGGAAACACCATATATTTT.

V usage is TRBV7-7 and J usage is TRBJ2-2; 14 bases line up with TRBD2. Germline CDR1 reads SSHAT; CDR2 reads FNYEAQ (reference sequence). There are 17 residues in the CDR3. The J segment lost 5 bases and the V segment lost 1 base, leaving 3 bases of the junction unmatched. The CDR3 reads CASSLGLAGGPTGELFF. CDR3 nucleotides: TGTGCCAGCAGCTTAGGACTAGCGGGAGGGCCAACCGGGGAGCTGTTTTTT.

The chain couples TRBV30 to TRBJ1-5; perhaps TRBD1 as D (6 bases). Germline CDR1 reads GTSNPN; CDR2 reads SVGIG (reference sequence). Between the trimmed V and J ends, which lost 1 base and 5 bases, there was a span of 12 bases. This CDR3 region has 14 residues. CDR3 nucleotides: TGTGCCTGGAGTGGGGGGGCAGGGGATCAGCCCCAGCATTTT. Amino acids: CAWSGGAGDQPQHF.

This chain connects TRBV28 to TRBJ2-3; 8 nucleotides align to TRBD1. Germline V lookup: CDR1 MDHEN, CDR2 SYDVKM. The CDR3 runs 15 residues. Losses at the gene ends were 6 bases for V and 0 bases for J; bases not matched to a gene: 5. The CDR3 sequence: CASSLTGASTDTQYF. CDR3 DNA sequence: TGTGCCAGCAGCCTGACAGGGGCTAGCACAGATACGCAGTATTTT. The full variable domain, completed using reference TRBV28 and TRBJ2-3, is DVKVTQSSRYLVKRTGEKVFLECVQDMDHENMFWYRQDPGLGLRLIYFSYDVKMKEKGDIPEGYSVSREKKERFSLILESASTNQTSMYLCASSLTGASTDTQYFGPGTRLTVL.